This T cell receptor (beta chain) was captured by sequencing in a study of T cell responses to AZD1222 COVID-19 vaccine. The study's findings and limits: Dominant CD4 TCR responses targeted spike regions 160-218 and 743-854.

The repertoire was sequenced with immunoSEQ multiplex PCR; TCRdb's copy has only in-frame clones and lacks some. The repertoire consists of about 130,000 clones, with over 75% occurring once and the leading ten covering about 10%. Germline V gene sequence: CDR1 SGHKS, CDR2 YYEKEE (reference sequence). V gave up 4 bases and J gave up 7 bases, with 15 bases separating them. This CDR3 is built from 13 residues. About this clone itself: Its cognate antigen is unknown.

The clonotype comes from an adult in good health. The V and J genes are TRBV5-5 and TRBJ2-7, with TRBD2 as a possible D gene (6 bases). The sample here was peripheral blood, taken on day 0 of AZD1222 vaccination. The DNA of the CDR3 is TGTGCCAGCAGCCCTGGAGGCGGGGAGGAGCAGTACTTC. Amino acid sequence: CASSPGGGEEQYF.